The 10 T cell receptor beta chains below were found in one sample sequenced in a study of identical twins. Each CDR3 protein is one row after TCRdb ran MiXCR on the 5' RACE reads. This table has hundreds of thousands of distinct CDR3 sequences, roughly an eighth appearing once. Separately, the same data were catalogued under a study of yellow fever vaccine responses in identical twins.

Material for sequencing was PBMCs. Every receptor here comes from a woman aged 18-29 years in good health.

V usage is TRBV3-1 and J usage is TRBJ2-1; D remains unclear. Deletions cut 4 bases from V and 0 bases from J, with 10 bases between. In germline, CDR1 is LGHDT, CDR2 YNNKEL (reference sequence). This CDR3 has 15 residues. CDR3 DNA sequence: TGTGCCAGCAGCCTCGACCCAATCTCCTACAATGAGCAGTTCTTC. Protein product: CASSLDPISYNEQFF.

This clonotype was detected only a few times. The chain carries TRBV7-8 and TRBJ2-3, with D perhaps TRBD2 (5 bases). The length of the CDR3 is 15 residues. V was shortened by 6 bases and J by 1 base, with 14 bases between the two germline ends. Germline CDR1 reads SGHVS; CDR2 reads FQNEAQ. The CDR3 region is CASSSREGRTDTQYF. The CDR3 DNA sequence: TGTGCCAGCAGTAGTCGTGAGGGTCGCACAGATACGCAGTATTTT. Combining the CDR3 with reference TRBV7-8 and TRBJ2-3 gives the whole variable domain GAGVSQSPRYKVAKRGQDVALRCDPISGHVSLFWYQQALGQGPEFLTYFQNEAQLDKSGLPSDRFFAERPEGSVSTLKIQRTQQEDSAVYLCASSSREGRTDTQYFGPGTRLTVL.

This clonotype was counted a few times. The rearrangement uses TRBV14 and TRBJ2-5; weak D call: TRBD2 (6 bases). The CDR3 consists of 17 residues. The germline V gene encodes CDR1 SGHDN and CDR2 FVKESK. Trimming removed 2 bases from V and 7 bases from J, with 23 bases in between. This chain's CDR3 is CASSQSLSAGLAGTQYF. CDR3 nucleotide sequence: TGTGCCAGCAGCCAATCCTTATCAGCGGGCTTGGCAGGGACCCAGTACTTC.

This chain joins TRBV5-1 and TRBJ2-1; 11 nucleotides align to TRBD2. The CDR3 length is 17 residues. V shed 3 bases, J shed 9 bases, and the junction held 14 bases outside the gene matches. Germline V gene lookup returns CDR1 SGHRS and CDR2 YFSETQ. For the CDR3, the DNA is TGCGCCAGCAGCTCTAATCAACTCCGACTAGCGGGGACTGAGCAGTTCTTC. Protein product: CASSSNQLRLAGTEQFF.

The V call is TRBV29-1, the J call TRBJ1-1; D unclear. The CDR3 consists of 12 residues. Germline assignment: CDR1 SQVTM and CDR2 ANQGSEA. Trimming left V 4 bases short and J 3 bases short, with 9 bases between. This CDR3 reads CSVADGDTEAFF. The CDR3 DNA sequence: TGCAGCGTTGCGGACGGCGACACTGAAGCTTTCTTT.

There are a few counts of this clonotype. The chain employs TRBV20-1 and TRBJ2-3, with D tentatively TRBD2 (6 bases). The germline V and J ends were trimmed by 0 bases and 7 bases, with 17 bases remaining between them. The CDR3 covers 15 residues. Germline V gene data show CDR1 as DFQATT and CDR2 as SNEGSKA (reference sequence). The CDR3 DNA sequence: TGCAGTGCTAGAGATCCTTCGACTAGTTGGTATACGCAGTATTTT. Residues: CSARDPSTSWYTQYF.

This clonotype has only a few counts. The chain carries TRBV19 and TRBJ2-7; TRBD2 agrees at 11 bases. Germline lookup yields CDR1 LNHDA and CDR2 SQIVND (reference sequence). CDR3 length: 16 amino acids. Trimming cost V 6 bases and J 0 bases; bases outside gene matches: 7. The CDR3 reads CASRLTSGITSYEQYF. The CDR3, as DNA: TGTGCCAGTAGATTGACTAGCGGGATTACCTCCTACGAGCAGTACTTC.

CDR3 amino acids: CASSLLGLSGANVLTF. Here the CDR3 DNA reads TGTGCCAGCAGCCTATTGGGGCTCTCTGGGGCCAACGTCCTGACTTTC. The J gene is TRBJ2-6, the V gene TRBV7-9; D is perhaps TRBD1 (5 bases). Looked up from germline, CDR1 is SEHNR and CDR2 is FQNEAQ (reference sequence). The CDR3 has 16 residues. V was pared by 5 bases and J by 0 bases, with 11 bases between.

This clonotype was counted ten times or more. V usage is TRBV10-3 and J usage is TRBJ2-7; D might be TRBD2 (6 bases). The germline V gene has CDR1 ENHRY and CDR2 SYGVKD. V lost 0 bases and J lost 6, with 12 bases in between. The CDR3 consists of 14 residues. The CDR3 coding sequence is TGTGCCATCAGTGAGTCTGGAGGGTATGGCGAGCAGTACTTC. It codes for CAISESGGYGEQYF.

J is TRBJ2-1 and V is TRBV11-2, with no clear D. The CDR3 runs 15 residues. The ends were cut back, 4 bases at V and 3 bases at J, with 13 bases in the middle. Germline V gene sequence: CDR1 SGHAT, CDR2 FQNNGV. CDR3 protein: CASSYLYGGYNEQFF. The CDR3, as DNA: TGTGCCAGCAGCTATCTGTATGGCGGCTACAATGAGCAGTTCTTC.